This is a list of T cell receptor beta chains from one sample in a study of cytomegalovirus exposure and HLA in healthy donors. Clones were sequenced by immunoSEQ multiplex PCR, and TCRdb holds only the in-frame ones, with some missing. The sample consists of 120,000 or so clones, approximately 80% of them appearing once. Sequencing was carried out using PBMCs. The receptors come from a human donor in good health. CDR3s include the opening cysteine and the closing phenylalanine or tryptophan. A D gene is named only where the DNA matches it firmly. Part of the rows lack a size; the others show once, few, many or a class for expanded clones.

j_call: TRBJ2-7
d_call: TRBD2
clone_size: NA
v_call: TRBV5-4
cdr3_aa: CASSVEAGGLYEQYF
cdr3_nt: TGTGCCAGCAGCGTAGAAGCGGGAGGACTCTACGAGCAGTACTTC

j_call: TRBJ1-3
d_call: NA
clone_size: NA
v_call: TRBV28
cdr3_aa: CASTLGGGGTSGNTIYF
cdr3_nt: TGTGCCAGCACCCTAGGTGGAGGAGGAACCTCTGGAAACACCATATATTTT

j_call: TRBJ1-1
d_call: NA
clone_size: NA
v_call: TRBV5-1
cdr3_aa: CASSLTVNTEAFF
cdr3_nt: TGCGCCAGCAGCTTGACAGTGAACACTGAAGCTTTCTTT

j_call: TRBJ1-2
d_call: TRBD1
clone_size: NA
v_call: TRBV6-5
cdr3_aa: CASSILGTGLHGYTF
cdr3_nt: TGTGCCAGCAGTATCCTCGGGACAGGGCTCCATGGCTACACCTTC

j_call: TRBJ2-7
d_call: NA
clone_size: NA
v_call: TRBV21-1
cdr3_aa: CASSKVRTGTYEQYF
cdr3_nt: TGTGCCAGCAGCAAAGTTCGGACAGGCACCTACGAGCAGTACTTC

j_call: TRBJ2-7
d_call: TRBD2
clone_size: NA
v_call: TRBV10-3
cdr3_aa: CATKGSGNSFDEQYF
cdr3_nt: TGTGCCACCAAAGGAAGCGGGAACTCTTTCGACGAGCAGTACTTC

j_call: TRBJ2-7
d_call: NA
clone_size: NA
v_call: TRBV29-1
cdr3_aa: CSVETGRGGFGEQYF
cdr3_nt: TGCAGCGTTGAAACAGGGCGCGGCGGATTCGGGGAGCAGTACTTC

j_call: TRBJ2-1
d_call: NA
clone_size: NA
v_call: TRBV2
cdr3_aa: CATQGISSYNEQFF
cdr3_nt: TGTGCCACCCAGGGGATCAGCTCCTACAATGAGCAGTTCTTC

j_call: TRBJ1-1
d_call: NA
clone_size: NA
v_call: TRBV6-1
cdr3_aa: CASSAREGRNTEAFF
cdr3_nt: TGTGCCAGCAGTGCTAGGGAGGGCCGGAACACTGAAGCTTTCTTT

j_call: TRBJ2-2
d_call: NA
clone_size: NA
v_call: TRBV19
cdr3_aa: CASLGRRGQTGELFF
cdr3_nt: TGTGCCAGTCTCGGAAGAAGGGGTCAGACCGGGGAGCTGTTTTTT

j_call: TRBJ1-1
d_call: NA
clone_size: NA
v_call: TRBV27
cdr3_aa: CASSPGGGGMANTEAFF
cdr3_nt: TGTGCCAGCAGTCCCGGCGGGGGTGGGATGGCTAACACTGAAGCTTTCTTT

j_call: TRBJ2-1
d_call: TRBD2
clone_size: NA
v_call: TRBV2
cdr3_aa: CASRGTSGANEQFF
cdr3_nt: TGTGCCAGCAGGGGGACTAGCGGGGCTAATGAGCAGTTCTTC

j_call: TRBJ2-5
d_call: NA
clone_size: NA
v_call: TRBV2
cdr3_aa: CASSDGYGETQYF
cdr3_nt: TGTGCCAGCAGTGATGGGTACGGGGAGACCCAGTACTTC

j_call: TRBJ1-4
d_call: NA
clone_size: NA
v_call: TRBV19
cdr3_aa: CASSIDRARGTNEKLFF
cdr3_nt: TGTGCCAGTAGTATAGATCGGGCCCGAGGGACTAATGAAAAACTGTTTTTT

j_call: TRBJ2-1
d_call: TRBD2
clone_size: NA
v_call: TRBV27
cdr3_aa: CASSRRGLSVYNEQFF
cdr3_nt: TGTGCCAGCAGCCGCCGGGGACTATCGGTGTACAATGAGCAGTTCTTC

j_call: TRBJ1-6
d_call: NA
clone_size: NA
v_call: TRBV6-5
cdr3_aa: CASSLSGDDSPLHF
cdr3_nt: TGTGCCAGCAGCCTATCAGGGGACGATTCACCCCTCCACTTT

j_call: TRBJ2-5
d_call: NA
clone_size: few
v_call: TRBV11-3
cdr3_aa: CASSPVRGKETQYF
cdr3_nt: TGTGCCAGCAGCCCCGTGCGGGGCAAAGAGACCCAGTACTTC

j_call: TRBJ1-5
d_call: TRBD1
clone_size: NA
v_call: TRBV18
cdr3_aa: CASSHDRGGDSNQPQHF
cdr3_nt: TGTGCCAGCTCACACGACAGGGGAGGGGATAGCAATCAGCCCCAGCATTTT

j_call: TRBJ2-2
d_call: TRBD1
clone_size: NA
v_call: TRBV2
cdr3_aa: CASQSNRGTGELFF
cdr3_nt: TGTGCCAGCCAGTCCAACAGGGGGACCGGGGAGCTGTTTTTT

j_call: TRBJ2-1
d_call: NA
clone_size: few
v_call: TRBV6-5
cdr3_aa: CASSYLAPYNEQFF
cdr3_nt: TGTGCCAGCAGTTACCTAGCGCCCTACAATGAGCAGTTCTTC

j_call: TRBJ2-7
d_call: NA
clone_size: NA
v_call: TRBV27
cdr3_aa: CASSTPGYEQYF
cdr3_nt: TGTGCCAGCAGTACCCCAGGGTACGAGCAGTACTTC

j_call: TRBJ2-2
d_call: NA
clone_size: NA
v_call: TRBV5-1
cdr3_aa: CASSLDGGGSTGELFF
cdr3_nt: TGCGCCAGCAGCTTGGATGGGGGAGGATCTACCGGGGAGCTGTTTTTT

j_call: TRBJ2-7
d_call: TRBD2
clone_size: NA
v_call: TRBV19
cdr3_aa: CASSIAGVAGGYEQYF
cdr3_nt: TGTGCCAGTAGTATAGCCGGCGTAGCGGGAGGTTACGAGCAGTACTTC